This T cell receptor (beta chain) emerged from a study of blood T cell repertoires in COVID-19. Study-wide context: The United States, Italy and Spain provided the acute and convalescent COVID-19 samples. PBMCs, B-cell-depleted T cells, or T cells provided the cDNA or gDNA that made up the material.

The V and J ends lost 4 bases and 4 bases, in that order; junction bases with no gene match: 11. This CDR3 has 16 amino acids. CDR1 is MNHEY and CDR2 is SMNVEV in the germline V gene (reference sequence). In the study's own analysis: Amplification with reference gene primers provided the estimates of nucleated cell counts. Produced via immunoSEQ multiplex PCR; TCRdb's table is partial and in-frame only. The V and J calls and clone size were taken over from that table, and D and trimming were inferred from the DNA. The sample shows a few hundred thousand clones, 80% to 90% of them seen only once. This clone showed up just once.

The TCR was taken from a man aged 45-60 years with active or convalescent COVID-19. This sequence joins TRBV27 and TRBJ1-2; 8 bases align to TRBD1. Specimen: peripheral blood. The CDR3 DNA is TGTGCCAGCAGTTCCCGCCTCGACAGGGGAGTCTATGGCTACACCTTC. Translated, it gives CASSSRLDRGVYGYTF.